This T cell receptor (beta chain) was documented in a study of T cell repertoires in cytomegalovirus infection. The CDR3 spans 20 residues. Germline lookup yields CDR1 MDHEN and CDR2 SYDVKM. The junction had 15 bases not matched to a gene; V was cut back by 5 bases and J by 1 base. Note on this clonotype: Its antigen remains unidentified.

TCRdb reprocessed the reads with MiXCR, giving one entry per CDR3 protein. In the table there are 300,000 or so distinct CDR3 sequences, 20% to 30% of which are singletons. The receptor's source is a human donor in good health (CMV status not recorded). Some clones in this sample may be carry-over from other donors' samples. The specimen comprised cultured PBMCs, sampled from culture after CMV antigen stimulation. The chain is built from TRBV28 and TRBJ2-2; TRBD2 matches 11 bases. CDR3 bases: TGTGCCAGCAGTCCCATATCTCTAGCGGGAGGAGGTTTGAACACCGGGGAGCTGTTTTTT. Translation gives CASSPISLAGGGLNTGELFF.